These 14 T cell receptor beta chains were all obtained from the same sample, sequenced in a study of cytomegalovirus exposure and HLA in healthy donors. The PCR contained 60 Vbeta and 13 Jbeta primers. Data came from immunoSEQ multiplex PCR; TCRdb stores just in-frame clones and leaves some out. The table records some 140,000 clones, approximately 80% of them present only once. Sequencing was performed on PBMCs. Receptors originate from a man between 25 and 39 years old in good health and CMV-seropositive.

This rearrangement joins TRBV4-1 to TRBJ2-7, with 8 bases identical to TRBD2. The V segment lost 1 base and the J segment 5 bases; nucleotides outside the gene matches: 10. This CDR3 contains 16 residues. In germline, CDR1 is MGHRA, CDR2 YSYEKL. The CDR3 region is CASSQVMVQREHEQYF. CDR3 DNA: TGCGCCAGCAGCCAAGTGATGGTCCAGCGGGAGCACGAGCAGTACTTC.

The chain employs TRBV27 and TRBJ1-2; weak D call: TRBD1 (6 bases). Looked up from germline, CDR1 is MNHEY and CDR2 is SMNVEV (reference sequence). V gave up 6 bases and J gave up 4 bases, with 9 bases separating them. The CDR3 has 12 amino acids. CDR3 bases: TGTGCCAGCAGAGGACAGATCTATGGCTACACCTTC. Its translation: CASRGQIYGYTF.

This clone has a single count. The chain recombines TRBV7-8 with TRBJ1-3; no firm D call. The CDR3 totals 15 residues. V was clipped by 1 base and J by 0 bases, with 7 bases between them. CDR1 is SGHVS, CDR2 FQNEAQ, per germline. The CDR3 bases are TGTGCCAGCAGCTTAGGGTCAGGCTCTGGAAACACCATATATTTT. It yields the protein CASSLGSGSGNTIYF.

This clone has a single count. The genes are TRBV2 and TRBJ2-1, with D maybe TRBD1 (5 bases). Per germline, CDR1 SNHLY and CDR2 FYNNEI. Trimming pared 5 bases from V and 9 bases from J, leaving 23 bases between. The CDR3 runs 16 residues. CDR3 in amino acids: CASSKRQSRQSAEQFF. CDR3 coding DNA: TGTGCCAGCAGTAAAAGACAGTCAAGACAGTCCGCTGAGCAGTTCTTC.

The genes are TRBV6-1 and TRBJ1-1; 8 bases are shared with TRBD1. This CDR3 region has 14 residues. CDR1 and CDR2 from the germline V gene are MNHNS and SASEGT. V was pared by 2 bases and J by 4 bases, with 3 bases of the junction left unmatched. Here the CDR3 reads CASSEITGGTEAFF. CDR3 bases: TGTGCCAGCAGTGAAATAACAGGGGGCACTGAAGCTTTCTTT.

This clone occurred once. V and J are TRBV5-6 and TRBJ2-3; 7 nucleotides agree with TRBD1. The junction had 6 bases not matched to a gene; V was cut back by 0 bases and J by 2 bases. The CDR3 runs 16 residues. Germline CDR1 reads SGHDT; CDR2 reads YYEEEE. This chain's CDR3 is CASSLALTGITDTQYF. The DNA of the CDR3 is TGTGCCAGCAGCTTGGCGCTGACAGGGATCACAGATACGCAGTATTTT.

This clone was found once. The chain carries TRBV5-1 and TRBJ2-5; the match to TRBD1 covers 11 bases. The J call may be incorrect, as the DNA end agrees better with TRBJ2-7. The CDR3 contains 16 residues. CDR1 SGHRS and CDR2 YFSETQ come from the germline V gene. CDR3 in amino acids: CASSPLPDRGLDEQYF. The CDR3 coding sequence is TGCGCCAGCAGCCCGCTACCGGACAGGGGGCTTGACGAGCAGTACTTC.

The chain couples TRBV19 to TRBJ1-5, with 9 positions matching TRBD1. In germline, CDR1 is LNHDA, CDR2 SQIVND (reference sequence). CDR3 size: 13 residues. J lost 5 bases, V lost 6 bases, and 2 bases had no gene match. The CDR3 protein is CASRTGGYQPQHF. The CDR3, as DNA: TGTGCCAGTAGGACAGGGGGTTATCAGCCCCAGCATTTT.

The chain employs TRBV30 and TRBJ1-4; maybe TRBD1 (5 bases). This CDR3 comprises 14 residues. Deletions cut 7 bases from V and 4 bases from J, with 16 bases between. The germline CDR1 and CDR2 sequences are GTSNPN and SVGIG (reference sequence). The CDR3 spells CASNRQTDNEKLFF. The CDR3 coding sequence is TGTGCCTCTAATCGACAGACCGATAATGAAAAACTGTTTTTT.

This clone was observed a single time. This sequence joins TRBV25-1 and TRBJ2-2, with no clear D. CDR1 is MGHDK and CDR2 is SYGVNS in the germline V gene. Trimming pared 5 bases from V and 4 bases from J, leaving 8 bases between. The CDR3 contains 13 residues. The CDR3 sequence is CASSFHGTGELFF. DNA for the CDR3: TGTGCCAGCAGTTTCCACGGCACCGGGGAGCTGTTTTTT.

The chain has TRBV19 and TRBJ1-5; 10 nucleotides match TRBD1. The CDR3 is made up of 15 amino acids. Losses at the gene ends were 9 bases for V and 3 bases for J; bases not matched to a gene: 8. Looked up from germline, CDR1 is LNHDA and CDR2 is SQIVND (reference sequence). CDR3 sequence: CASSQGQGPNQPQHF. CDR3 coding DNA: TGTGCCAGCAGCCAGGGACAGGGGCCCAATCAGCCCCAGCATTTT.

The chain couples TRBV19 to TRBJ2-3; TRBD2 aligns across 10 bases. CDR1 is LNHDA, CDR2 SQIVND, per germline (reference sequence). The CDR3 runs 16 residues. V trimming: 5 bases; J trimming: 7 bases; junction bases outside the gene matches: 12. This chain's CDR3 is CASSAMLAGAAYTQYF. Written as DNA, the CDR3 is TGTGCCAGTAGTGCCATGCTAGCGGGAGCGGCGTATACGCAGTATTTT.

Here the CDR3 reads CASSRDRKGKQYF. The CDR3, as DNA: TGTGCCAGCAGCAGGGACAGAAAAGGCAAGCAGTACTTC. V and J are TRBV7-9 and TRBJ2-5; 7 bases are shared with TRBD1. This CDR3 spans 13 amino acids. CDR1 and CDR2 from the germline V gene are SEHNR and FQNEAQ (reference sequence). V shed 5 bases and J 11 bases; nucleotides not matched to a gene: 11.

The chain couples TRBV5-8 to TRBJ2-7; 9 bases align to TRBD2. With V trimmed by 9 bases and J by 6 bases, 16 bases remained unmatched. The germline CDR1 and CDR2 sequences are SGHTS and YDEGEE. This CDR3 comprises 15 residues. The CDR3 region is CATRIGGTSHGEQYF. CDR3 DNA: TGTGCCACCAGGATCGGCGGGACTAGCCACGGCGAGCAGTACTTC.